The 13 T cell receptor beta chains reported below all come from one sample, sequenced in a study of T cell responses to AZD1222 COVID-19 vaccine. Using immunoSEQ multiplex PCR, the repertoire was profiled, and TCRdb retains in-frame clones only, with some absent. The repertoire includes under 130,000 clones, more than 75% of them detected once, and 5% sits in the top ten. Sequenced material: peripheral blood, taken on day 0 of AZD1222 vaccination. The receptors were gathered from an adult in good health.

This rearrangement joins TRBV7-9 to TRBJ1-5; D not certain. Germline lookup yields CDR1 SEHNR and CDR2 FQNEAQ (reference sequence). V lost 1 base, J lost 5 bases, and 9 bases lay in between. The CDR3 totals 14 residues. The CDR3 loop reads CASSLGQLDQPQHF. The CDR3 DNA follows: TGTGCCAGCAGCTTAGGACAACTAGATCAGCCCCAGCATTTT.

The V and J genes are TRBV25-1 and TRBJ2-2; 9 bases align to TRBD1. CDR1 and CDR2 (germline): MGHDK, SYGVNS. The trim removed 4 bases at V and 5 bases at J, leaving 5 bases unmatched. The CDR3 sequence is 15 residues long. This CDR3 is CASSGTGGGTGELFF. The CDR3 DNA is TGTGCCAGCAGTGGCACAGGGGGCGGGACCGGGGAGCTGTTTTTT.

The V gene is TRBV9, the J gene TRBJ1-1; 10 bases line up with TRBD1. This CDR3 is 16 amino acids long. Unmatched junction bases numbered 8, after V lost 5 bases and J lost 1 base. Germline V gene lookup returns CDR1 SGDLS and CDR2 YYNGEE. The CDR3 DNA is TGTGCCAGCAGAGTCCCGGGACAGGGGAGGAACACTGAAGCTTTCTTT. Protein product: CASRVPGQGRNTEAFF.

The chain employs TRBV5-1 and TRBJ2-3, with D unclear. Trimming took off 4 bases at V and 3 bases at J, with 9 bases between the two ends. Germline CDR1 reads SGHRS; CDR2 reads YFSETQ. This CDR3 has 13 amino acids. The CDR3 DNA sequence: TGCGCCAGCAGCCCAGTCGGGACAGATACGCAGTATTTT. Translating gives CASSPVGTDTQYF.

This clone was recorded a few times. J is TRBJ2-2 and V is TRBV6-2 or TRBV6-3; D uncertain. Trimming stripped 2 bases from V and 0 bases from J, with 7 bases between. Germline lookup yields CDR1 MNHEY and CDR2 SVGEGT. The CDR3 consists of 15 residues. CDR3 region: CASSYRTANTGELFF. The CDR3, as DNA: TGTGCCAGCAGTTACAGGACCGCGAACACCGGGGAGCTGTTTTTT.

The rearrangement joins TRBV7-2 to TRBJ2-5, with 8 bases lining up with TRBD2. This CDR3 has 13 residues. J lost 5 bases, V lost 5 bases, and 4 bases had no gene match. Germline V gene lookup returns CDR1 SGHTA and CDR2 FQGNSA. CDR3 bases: TGTGCCAGCAGCCTGTCGGGGGGGGAGACCCAGTACTTC. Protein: CASSLSGGETQYF.

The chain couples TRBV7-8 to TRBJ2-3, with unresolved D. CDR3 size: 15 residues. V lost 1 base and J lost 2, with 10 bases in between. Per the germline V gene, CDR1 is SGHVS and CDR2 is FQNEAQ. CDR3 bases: TGTGCCAGCAGCTTAGTTTCCACCACCACAGATACGCAGTATTTT. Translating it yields CASSLVSTTTDTQYF.

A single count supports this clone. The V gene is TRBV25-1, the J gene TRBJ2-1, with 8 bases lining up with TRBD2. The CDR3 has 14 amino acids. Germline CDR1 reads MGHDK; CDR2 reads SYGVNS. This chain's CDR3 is CDPPAGDSYNEQFF. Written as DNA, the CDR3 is TGTGACCCCCCAGCGGGGGACTCCTACAATGAGCAGTTCTTC.

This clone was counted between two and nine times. The DNA of the CDR3 is TGTGCCAGCAGCTCCCTCGTCGGCAATCAGCCCCAGCATTTT. Translation gives CASSSLVGNQPQHF. The chain employs TRBV2 and TRBJ1-5, with unresolved D. This CDR3 region has 14 residues. Germline values: CDR1 SNHLY, CDR2 FYNNEI. Trimming took off 6 bases at V and 2 bases at J, with 11 bases between the two ends.

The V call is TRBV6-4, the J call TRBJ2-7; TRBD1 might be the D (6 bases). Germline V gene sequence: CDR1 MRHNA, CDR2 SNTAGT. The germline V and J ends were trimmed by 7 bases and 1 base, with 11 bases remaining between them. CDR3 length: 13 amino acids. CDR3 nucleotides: TGTGCCAGCAACAGGGATCTTTCCTACGAGCAGTACTTC. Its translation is CASNRDLSYEQYF.

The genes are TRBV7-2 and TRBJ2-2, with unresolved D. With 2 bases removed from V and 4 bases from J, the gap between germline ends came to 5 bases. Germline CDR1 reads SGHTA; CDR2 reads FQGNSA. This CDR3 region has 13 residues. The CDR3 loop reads CASSLYVTGELFF. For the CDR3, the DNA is TGTGCCAGCAGCTTATATGTCACCGGGGAGCTGTTTTTT.

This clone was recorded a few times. CDR3 residues: CASRLFGQGGNQPQHF. The CDR3 DNA is TGTGCCAGCAGATTATTCGGACAGGGGGGCAATCAGCCCCAGCATTTT. The rearrangement joins TRBV2 to TRBJ1-5, with 10 nucleotides matching TRBD1. V dropped 6 bases and J dropped 2; count of bases not matched to a gene: 7. Looked up from germline, CDR1 is SNHLY and CDR2 is FYNNEI. The CDR3 loop spans 16 amino acids. Using reference TRBV2 and TRBJ1-5 for the parts outside the CDR3, the full variable domain is EPEVTQTPSHQVTQMGQEVILRCVPISNHLYFYWYRQILGQKVEFLVSFYNNEISEKSEIFDDQFSVERPDGSNFTLKIRSTKLEDSAMYFCASRLFGQGGNQPQHFGDGTRLSIL.

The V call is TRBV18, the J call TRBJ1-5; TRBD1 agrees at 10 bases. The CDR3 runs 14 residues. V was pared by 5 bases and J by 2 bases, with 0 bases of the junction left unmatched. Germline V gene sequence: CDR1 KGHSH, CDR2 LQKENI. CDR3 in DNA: TGTGCCAGCTCAGGGACAGGGGGCAATCAGCCCCAGCATTTT. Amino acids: CASSGTGGNQPQHF. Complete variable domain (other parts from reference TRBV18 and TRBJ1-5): NAGVMQNPRHLVRRRGQEARLRCSPMKGHSHVYWYRQLPEEGLKFMVYLQKENIIDESGMPKERFSAEFPKEGPSILRIQQVVRGDSAAYFCASSGTGGNQPQHFGDGTRLSIL.